Presented here are 20 T cell receptor beta chains from one specimen sequenced in a study of shared clonotypes between healthy human individuals. Generated by immunoSEQ multiplex PCR, the TCRdb table keeps only in-frame clones and is missing some. The sample records about 2.4 million clones, over 85% being singletons. Sequencing input: naive CD4+ T cells from PBMCs. As for subset: CD45RA+ positively selected. All receptors come from a man aged 18 to 30 in good health. Some clones in this sample may be carry-over from other donors' samples.

This chain connects TRBV30 to TRBJ1-2; D gene unclear. The germline gives CDR1 GTSNPN, CDR2 SVGIG (reference sequence). Trimming left V 8 bases short and J 8 bases short, with 9 bases between. The length of the CDR3 is 9 residues. This CDR3 is CAQGRGYTF. CDR3 in DNA: TGTGCCCAAGGGCGGGGCTACACCTTC.

Remarks on this clone: Other nucleotide sequences in the sample specify the same CDR3. This chain links TRBV28 with TRBJ2-7, with D unclear. This CDR3 is built from 14 residues. V gave up 5 bases and J gave up 0 bases, with 11 bases separating them. Germline lookup yields CDR1 MDHEN and CDR2 SYDVKM. CDR3 sequence: CASSRTGSSYEQYF. The DNA for the CDR3 is TGTGCCAGCAGTCGGACGGGTAGCTCCTACGAGCAGTACTTC.

Concerning this clone itself: Different DNA sequences within this sample yield the same CDR3. This sequence joins TRBV28 and TRBJ1-2, with 8 bases matching TRBD1. Germline loops: CDR1 MDHEN, CDR2 SYDVKM. Trimming cost V 5 bases and J 8 bases; bases outside gene matches: 4. The length of the CDR3 is 12 residues. As DNA, the CDR3 is TGTGCCAGCAGTGCAGGGGGCGGCGGCTACACCTTC. This codes for CASSAGGGGYTF.

V and J are TRBV4-1 and TRBJ2-7; TRBD1 aligns across 8 bases. CDR3 length: 14 amino acids. Germline CDR1 and CDR2: MGHRA and YSYEKL. V lost 3 bases, J lost 5 bases, and 6 bases stayed unmatched. The CDR3 loop reads CASSQPGQVNEQYF. The CDR3 bases are TGCGCCAGCAGCCAGCCGGGACAGGTGAACGAGCAGTACTTC.

The chain uses TRBV5-1 and TRBJ2-7; possible D gene TRBD2, 6 bases. Looked up from germline, CDR1 is SGHRS and CDR2 is YFSETQ. The CDR3 is 15 residues long. Trimming left V 0 bases short and J 2 bases short, with 12 bases between. The CDR3 DNA is TGCGCCAGCAGCTTGGAAGGGACTGCAACCTACGAGCAGTACTTC. This translates into CASSLEGTATYEQYF. Full variable domain (missing parts from reference TRBV5-1 and TRBJ2-7): KAGVTQTPRYLIKTRGQQVTLSCSPISGHRSVSWYQQTPGQGLQFLFEYFSETQRNKGNFPGRFSGRQFSNSRSEMNVSTLELGDSALYLCASSLEGTATYEQYFGPGTRLTVT.

The V and J genes are TRBV27 and TRBJ2-7; a weak D match, TRBD1 (6 bases). Germline loops: CDR1 MNHEY, CDR2 SMNVEV (reference sequence). V was trimmed by 4 bases and J by 5 bases, leaving 15 bases between them. The CDR3 is 14 residues long. CDR3 protein: CASSSTGLGDEQYF. CDR3 bases: TGTGCCAGCAGTTCCACAGGGTTGGGTGACGAGCAGTACTTC.

The chain couples TRBV10-3 to TRBJ1-3; D remains ambiguous. Looked up from germline, CDR1 is ENHRY and CDR2 is SYGVKD. This CDR3 comprises 17 residues. Deletions cut 0 bases from V and 0 bases from J, with 12 bases between. This chain's CDR3 is CAISESRQDFSGNTIYF. CDR3 bases: TGTGCCATCAGTGAGTCGCGGCAGGATTTCTCTGGAAACACCATATATTTT.

The rearrangement uses TRBV5-1 and TRBJ2-3, with D unclear. Per germline, CDR1 SGHRS and CDR2 YFSETQ. V was cut by 4 bases and J by 5 bases, with 11 bases left in between. The CDR3 loop spans 13 amino acids. The CDR3 DNA follows: TGCGCCAGCAGCCCGATAGCCGGAGATACGCAGTATTTT. It yields the protein CASSPIAGDTQYF.

The CDR3, as DNA: TGTGCCAGCAATCCTAGAGCGGGAGGGCTGGATACCGGGGAGCTGTTTTTT. This encodes CASNPRAGGLDTGELFF. V is TRBV27 and J is TRBJ2-2, with 10 nucleotides matching TRBD2. This CDR3 is built from 17 residues. The germline CDR1 and CDR2 sequences are MNHEY and SMNVEV (reference sequence). Trimming cost V 7 bases and J 5 bases; bases outside gene matches: 13.

This chain links TRBV29-1 with TRBJ1-1; a possible D gene is TRBD1 (5 bases). This CDR3 is built from 12 residues. With 6 bases removed from V and 3 bases from J, the gap between germline ends came to 11 bases. CDR1 is SQVTM and CDR2 is ANQGSEA in the germline V gene. The CDR3 protein is CSVDKGYTEAFF. In DNA form, the CDR3 reads TGCAGCGTCGACAAGGGGTACACTGAAGCTTTCTTT.

V usage is TRBV5-1 and J usage is TRBJ1-2; D ambiguous. Per germline, CDR1 SGHRS and CDR2 YFSETQ. Trimming removed 0 bases from V and 4 bases from J, with 13 bases in between. The CDR3 sequence is 15 residues long. CDR3 protein: CASSLASNGAYGYTF. DNA for the CDR3: TGCGCCAGCAGCTTGGCCTCGAACGGAGCCTATGGCTACACCTTC. Full variable domain (rest looked up from reference TRBV5-1 and TRBJ1-2): KAGVTQTPRYLIKTRGQQVTLSCSPISGHRSVSWYQQTPGQGLQFLFEYFSETQRNKGNFPGRFSGRQFSNSRSEMNVSTLELGDSALYLCASSLASNGAYGYTFGSGTRLTVV.

The chain links TRBV30 to TRBJ2-7, with TRBD1 matching over 7 bases. After removal of 1 base from V and 2 bases from J, the junction contained 11 bases not matched to a gene. Per the germline V gene, CDR1 is GTSNPN and CDR2 is SVGIG (reference sequence). The CDR3 contains 16 residues. The CDR3: CAWSAYIRDSPYEQYF. The CDR3 coding sequence is TGTGCCTGGAGTGCCTACATCCGGGACAGCCCCTACGAGCAGTACTTC. The entire variable domain, with the rest obtained from reference TRBV30 and TRBJ2-7, is as follows: SQTIHQWPATLVQPVGSPLSLECTVEGTSNPNLYWYRQAAGRGLQLLFYSVGIGQISSEVPQNLSASRPQDRQFILSSKKLLLSDSGFYLCAWSAYIRDSPYEQYFGPGTRLTVT.

The rearrangement links TRBV27 to TRBJ2-5; possibly TRBD2 for D (6 bases). The ends were cut back, 5 bases at V and 1 base at J, with 11 bases in the middle. Germline-derived CDR1 and CDR2 are MNHEY and SMNVEV (reference sequence). The CDR3 is 14 amino acids. CDR3 in amino acids: CASSRRDPQETQYF. The CDR3, as DNA: TGTGCCAGCAGTCGGCGGGATCCCCAAGAGACCCAGTACTTC.

This clone appeared a single time. The chain links TRBV7-2 to TRBJ2-3; the D gene is possibly TRBD2 (5 bases). Germline V gene data show CDR1 as SGHTA and CDR2 as FQGNSA. The V gene lost 1 base and the J gene lost 4 bases, with 12 bases spanning the gap. The CDR3 sequence is 15 residues long. CDR3 protein: CASSLEARGSDTQYF. DNA of the CDR3: TGTGCCAGCAGCTTAGAGGCCCGGGGATCAGATACGCAGTATTTT.

J is TRBJ2-7 and V is TRBV27; TRBD1 agrees at 7 bases. V was pared by 4 bases and J by 1 base, with 10 bases of the junction left unmatched. This CDR3 has 16 residues. CDR1 is MNHEY and CDR2 is SMNVEV in the germline V gene (reference sequence). The CDR3, as DNA: TGTGCCAGCAGTTCGGGACAGAACTGGTCATCCTACGAGCAGTACTTC. It is translated as CASSSGQNWSSYEQYF.

Turning to this clone: This same CDR3 is encoded by further DNA sequences in the sample. This rearrangement joins TRBV6-6 to TRBJ2-7; no clear D. The germline V gene has CDR1 MNHNY and CDR2 SVGAGI (reference sequence). The CDR3 has 11 amino acids. V lost 6 bases and J lost 2, with 5 bases in between. The CDR3 spells CASSRAYEQYF. The DNA of the CDR3 is TGTGCCAGCAGCCGGGCCTACGAGCAGTACTTC.

V is TRBV28 and J is TRBJ1-1; D is unresolved. The CDR3 sequence is 12 residues long. Germline V gives CDR1 MDHEN, CDR2 SYDVKM. Between the trimmed V and J ends, which lost 4 bases and 8 bases, there was a span of 11 bases. The CDR3 loop reads CASSSTPREAFF. Written as DNA, the CDR3 is TGTGCCAGCAGTTCGACCCCTAGGGAAGCTTTCTTT.

CDR3 DNA sequence: TGTGCCATCAGTGATAGACAAAACACCGGGGAGCTGTTTTTT. The encoded protein is CAISDRQNTGELFF. The chain uses TRBV10-3 and TRBJ2-2; D uncertain. Trimming shortened V by 3 bases and J by 2 bases, and 7 bases separated the two germline ends. This CDR3 comprises 14 residues. In germline, CDR1 is ENHRY, CDR2 SYGVKD.

The chain is built from TRBV6-1 and TRBJ2-7; D gene ambiguous. Germline CDR1 is MNHNS and CDR2 is SASEGT. This CDR3 has 16 amino acids. Trimming cost V 1 base and J 0 bases, with 13 bases left between them. This CDR3 is CASSEDPLGFSYEQYF. The CDR3 nucleotides are TGTGCCAGCAGTGAAGATCCGCTGGGGTTCTCCTACGAGCAGTACTTC.

The chain employs TRBV5-1 and TRBJ2-1; 7 positions match TRBD1. Germline V gene lookup returns CDR1 SGHRS and CDR2 YFSETQ. This CDR3 contains 14 residues. V was pared by 4 bases and J by 8 bases, with 9 bases of the junction left unmatched. CDR3 in amino acids: CASSRVTGLDEQFF. For the CDR3, the DNA is TGCGCCAGCAGCCGCGTGACAGGGTTGGATGAGCAGTTCTTC.